This is a list of T cell receptor beta chains from one sample in a study of T cells after yellow fever vaccination. TCRdb re-derived calls from the 5' RACE reads in MiXCR, one entry per CDR3 protein. The sample shows 90,000 to 150,000 distinct CDR3 sequences, 6.5% to 9% of them seen only once. This specimen consisted of CD4+ T cells sorted from PBMCs, obtained 35 to 50 days after the first yellow fever vaccination. These receptors all stem from a young man who received the YFV17D yellow fever vaccine. Both conserved end residues are part of each CDR3. Each record gives: clone size, V gene, J gene, D gene, CDR3 DNA, CDR3 protein. A D gene is named only where the DNA matches it firmly. Only some rows state a clone size, as once, few, many or a class for expanded clones.

size: many
V: TRBV5-1
J: TRBJ2-2
D: TRBD1
DNA: TGCGCCAGCAGCTTGGCCGGGACAGACACCGGGGAGCTGTTTTTT
CDR3: CASSLAGTDTGELFF

size: many
V: TRBV7-3
J: TRBJ2-2
D: TRBD2
DNA: TGTGCCAGCAGCTCAGGACTAGCGGGCGGGGAGCTGTTTTTT
CDR3: CASSSGLAGGELFF

size: many
V: TRBV7-9
J: TRBJ2-2
D: -
DNA: TGTGCCAGCAGCTTGGTTATACCCTCCGCCGGGGAGCTGTTTTTT
CDR3: CASSLVIPSAGELFF

size: few
V: TRBV7-2
J: TRBJ1-1
D: TRBD1
DNA: TGTGCCAGCAGCCCCTTTTACAGGGGGTTATTTGTCACTGAAGCTTTCTTT
CDR3: CASSPFYRGLFVTEAFF

size: many
V: TRBV20-1
J: TRBJ2-1
D: -
DNA: TGCAGTGCTAGCGGGGGAAGCTCCTACAATGAGCAGTTCTTC
CDR3: CSASGGSSYNEQFF

size: few
V: TRBV5-1
J: TRBJ1-2
D: -
DNA: TGCGCCAGCAGCTTGGGCTTCGGGACGAACTATGGCTACACCTTC
CDR3: CASSLGFGTNYGYTF

size: many
V: TRBV5-1
J: TRBJ1-5
D: -
DNA: TGCGCCAGCAGCTTGCAGGGCGGCGATCAGCCCCAGCATTTT
CDR3: CASSLQGGDQPQHF

size: many
V: TRBV6-5
J: TRBJ2-5
D: -
DNA: TGTGCCAGCAGTTACTCCGCAGGGCTTGGGGAGACCCAGTACTTC
CDR3: CASSYSAGLGETQYF

size: many
V: TRBV7-2
J: TRBJ2-7
D: TRBD1
DNA: TGTGCCAGCAGCTCCGGACAGGGGGAGACCGAGCAGTACTTC
CDR3: CASSSGQGETEQYF

size: -
V: TRBV5-1
J: TRBJ2-2
D: -
DNA: TGCGCCAGCAGCTTGGCGGGTAGCAGAGTCGGGGAGCTGTTTTTT
CDR3: CASSLAGSRVGELFF

size: few
V: TRBV20-1
J: TRBJ2-5
D: -
DNA: TGCAGCGCAAGACGGCCGCCCCAAGAGACCCAGTACTTC
CDR3: CSARRPPQETQYF

size: many
V: TRBV10-2
J: TRBJ2-7
D: -
DNA: TGCGCCAGCCGGACAGTCTACGAGCAGTACTTC
CDR3: CASRTVYEQYF

size: many
V: TRBV12-3/TRBV12-4
J: TRBJ1-1
D: -
DNA: TGTGCCAGCACTATGTGGTTAGGGGGCACTGAAGCTTTCTTT
CDR3: CASTMWLGGTEAFF

size: few
V: TRBV5-1
J: TRBJ1-4
D: -
DNA: TGCGCCAGCAGCTTATGGGGTAATGAAAAACTGTTTTTT
CDR3: CASSLWGNEKLFF

size: many
V: TRBV20-1
J: TRBJ2-3
D: TRBD2
DNA: TGCAGTGCTAGACAGCGGGGGAGGATAGATACGCAGTATTTT
CDR3: CSARQRGRIDTQYF

size: many
V: TRBV7-8
J: TRBJ1-5
D: -
DNA: TGTGCCAGCAGCTTAGGCTTGCAGGGGTATCAGCCCCAGCATTTT
CDR3: CASSLGLQGYQPQHF

size: many
V: TRBV20-1
J: TRBJ2-7
D: -
DNA: TGCAGTGCTAGCCGTCCCGGGGCCACCTACGAGCAGTACTTC
CDR3: CSASRPGATYEQYF

size: many
V: TRBV7-2
J: TRBJ2-2
D: -
DNA: TGTGCCAGCAGCCGTTGGCCAGGCTCGAACACCGGGGAGCTGTTTTTT
CDR3: CASSRWPGSNTGELFF

size: -
V: TRBV7-9
J: TRBJ1-6
D: TRBD1
DNA: TGTGCCAGCAGACTGACAGGGAAGAGCTCCTATAATTCACCCCTCCACTTT
CDR3: CASRLTGKSSYNSPLHF

size: many
V: TRBV7-2
J: TRBJ2-3
D: -
DNA: TGTGCCAGCAGCTTAGCCCGCCCCGATACGCAGTATTTT
CDR3: CASSLARPDTQYF

size: many
V: TRBV5-6
J: TRBJ1-2
D: -
DNA: TGTGCCAGCAGCTTGGCCGCCGGAGGGATCCATGGCTACACCTTC
CDR3: CASSLAAGGIHGYTF

size: once
V: TRBV23-1
J: TRBJ2-2
D: TRBD1
DNA: TGCGCCAGCAGACCCGACAGGGAGAACACCGGGGAGCTGTTTTTT
CDR3: CASRPDRENTGELFF

size: many
V: TRBV9
J: TRBJ1-2
D: -
DNA: TGTGCCAGCAGCGTGGGGGACCCTTCGAGGGGCTACACCTTC
CDR3: CASSVGDPSRGYTF

size: many
V: TRBV7-2
J: TRBJ2-5
D: -
DNA: TGTGCCAGCAGCCCGTTCCAAGAGACCCAGTACTTC
CDR3: CASSPFQETQYF

size: many
V: TRBV7-8
J: TRBJ2-5
D: TRBD1
DNA: TGTGCCAGCAGCCTGGACAGGGTGGAGACCCAGTACTTC
CDR3: CASSLDRVETQYF

size: many
V: TRBV7-3
J: TRBJ2-3
D: -
DNA: TGTGCCAGCAGCACCCGACAGGCAGATACGCAGTATTTT
CDR3: CASSTRQADTQYF